The entry below gives a single T cell receptor beta chain sequence along with its context. What it recognizes is unknown. For the second PCR, which ran for about 6 to 11 cycles, a sample-barcoded 5' primer and a J-beta primer mix were used. A template-switch adaptor that had 12 random nucleotides put a tag on each cDNA molecule. TCRdb re-called the 5' RACE reads through MiXCR, storing one row per CDR3 protein. The sample yields hundreds of thousands of distinct CDR3 sequences, 50% to 65% seen once. V was shortened by 6 bases and J by 6 bases, with 8 bases between the two germline ends. The CDR3 is 12 residues long. This record comes from a study of blood T cells in healthy people across ages. Whole-study results and caveats: Unknown CMV status may confound age-related changes in expanded clones.

J is TRBJ1-4 and V is TRBV12-3 or TRBV12-4; D remains ambiguous. The source of this sequence is an elderly man in good health. The sample comprised blood. Here the CDR3 reads CASSRTDEKLFF. The DNA of the CDR3 is TGTGCCAGCAGCCGGACCGATGAAAAACTGTTTTTT.